This TCR beta chain was profiled in a study of blood T cells in healthy people across ages. Around 9.4 milliliters was the volume of peripheral blood drawn from each donor. Notes on the study in general: Roughly linearly, TCR beta diversity per million T cells fell as age increased.

There are a few counts of this clonotype. Its specificity is unknown. The V segment lost 3 bases and the J segment 0 bases; nucleotides outside the gene matches: 13. The CDR3 runs 18 residues. CDR1 DFQATT and CDR2 SNEGSKA come from the germline V gene (reference sequence). Combining a sample-barcoded 5' primer with a J-beta primer mix, a second PCR ran for roughly 6 to 12 cycles. TCRdb called the 5' RACE reads again in MiXCR, with one record for every CDR3 protein. The table lists 1.5 million to 2 million distinct CDR3 sequences, roughly 50% of them singletons. The clonotype was recovered from a woman aged 40 to 50 in good health. The material sequenced was blood. The rearrangement joins TRBV20-1 to TRBJ2-3, with 9 positions matching TRBD2. The chain's CDR3 is CSASRRGGGGVSTDTQYF. DNA of the CDR3: TGCAGTGCTAGTCGCCGCGGGGGGGGTGGGGTAAGCACAGATACGCAGTATTTT.